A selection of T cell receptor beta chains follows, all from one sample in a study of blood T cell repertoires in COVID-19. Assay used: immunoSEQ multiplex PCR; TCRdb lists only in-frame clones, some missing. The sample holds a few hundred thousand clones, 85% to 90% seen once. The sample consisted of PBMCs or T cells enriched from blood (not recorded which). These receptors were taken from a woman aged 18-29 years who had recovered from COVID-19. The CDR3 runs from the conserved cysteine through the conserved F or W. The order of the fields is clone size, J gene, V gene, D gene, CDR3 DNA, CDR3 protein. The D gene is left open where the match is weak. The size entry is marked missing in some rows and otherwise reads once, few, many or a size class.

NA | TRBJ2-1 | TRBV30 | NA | TGTGCCTGGAGTGTAGATGGGAGCTCCTACAATGAGCAGTTCTTC | CAWSVDGSSYNEQFF
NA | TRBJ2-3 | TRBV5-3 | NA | TGTGCCAGTTATGGGCGGGCGACTCGCACAGATACGCAGTATTTT | CASYGRATRTDTQYF
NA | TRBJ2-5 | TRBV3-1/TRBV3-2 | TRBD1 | TGTGCCAGCAGCCCCAACAGGGGGCGATTAGAGACCCAGTACTTC | CASSPNRGRLETQYF
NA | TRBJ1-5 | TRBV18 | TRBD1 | TGTGCCAGCTCCCGGGACAGGGGTGTTTTTGGTAGCAATCAGCCCCAGCATTTT | CASSRDRGVFGSNQPQHF
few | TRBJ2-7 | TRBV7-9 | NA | TGTGCCAGCAGCTCCGGACAGCGCCCGAGCTCCTACGAGCAGTACTTC | CASSSGQRPSSYEQYF
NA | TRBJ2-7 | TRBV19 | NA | TGTGCCAGTAGTACCTCAGGGGCCCCCTACGAGCAGTACTTC | CASSTSGAPYEQYF
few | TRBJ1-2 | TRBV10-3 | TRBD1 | TGTGCCATGGGCCATCGGGACAGCCTTGTTGGCTACACCTTC | CAMGHRDSLVGYTF
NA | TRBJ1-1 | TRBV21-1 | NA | TGTGCCAGCAGCAAATGGGGCCACTTTAACACTGAAGCTTTCTTT | CASSKWGHFNTEAFF
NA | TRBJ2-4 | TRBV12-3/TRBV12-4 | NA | TGTGCCAGCCTTAGCGAGGGGGACATTCAGTACTTC | CASLSEGDIQYF
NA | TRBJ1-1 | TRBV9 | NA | TGTGCCAGCAGCGTCAGGGGGAACACTGAAGCTTTCTTT | CASSVRGNTEAFF
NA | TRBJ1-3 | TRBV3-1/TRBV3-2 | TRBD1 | TGTGCCAGCAGCCAAGCCGACAGGGGTAACACCATATATTTT | CASSQADRGNTIYF
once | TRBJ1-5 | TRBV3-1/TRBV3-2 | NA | TGTGCCAGCAGCCCGCACATTGGGGGGAATCAGCCCCAGCATTTT | CASSPHIGGNQPQHF
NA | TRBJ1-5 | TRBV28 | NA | TGTGCCAGCAGTTTAGGAACACAGGGAAGGAATCAGCCCCAGCATTTT | CASSLGTQGRNQPQHF
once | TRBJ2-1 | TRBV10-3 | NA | TGTGCCATCAGTGCAACGCCCAACAGGGATAACTACAATGAGCAGTTCTTC | CAISATPNRDNYNEQFF
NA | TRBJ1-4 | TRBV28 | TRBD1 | TGTGCCAGCATAAGGACAGGGAGTATGAGGGAACTGTTTTTT | CASIRTGSMRELFF
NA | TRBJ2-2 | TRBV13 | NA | TGTGCCAGCAGCCGGCGGTCCGGGGAGCTGTTTTTT | CASSRRSGELFF
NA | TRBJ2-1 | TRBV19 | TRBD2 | TGTGCCAGTAGTATGGTAGCGGGAGCAGGGGAGCAGTTCTTC | CASSMVAGAGEQFF
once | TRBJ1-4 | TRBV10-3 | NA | TGTGCCATCGGTACAGGGATGGATGAAAAACTGTTTTTT | CAIGTGMDEKLFF
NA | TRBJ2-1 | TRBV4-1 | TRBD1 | TGCGCCAGCAGCCAAAAGGGGCAAAAAAGGACAGGGCAGTTCTTC | CASSQKGQKRTGQFF
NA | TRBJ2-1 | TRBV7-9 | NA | TGTGCCAGCAGCTTAGAACAGGGCTACAATGAGCAGTTCTTC | CASSLEQGYNEQFF
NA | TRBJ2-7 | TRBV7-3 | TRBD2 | TGTGCCAGCAGCTTAACAGTGCGGGGGGAATCCTACGAGCAGTACTTC | CASSLTVRGESYEQYF
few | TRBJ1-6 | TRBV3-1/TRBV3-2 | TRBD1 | TGTGCCAGCAGCCATCCACAGGGGATTCATTCACCCCTCCACTTT | CASSHPQGIHSPLHF
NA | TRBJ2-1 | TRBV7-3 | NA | TGTGCCAGCAGCCTCGGACTTATCAATGAGCAGTTCTTC | CASSLGLINEQFF
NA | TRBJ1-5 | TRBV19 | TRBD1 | TGTGCCAGTAGTCGAGGACAGGGTTCCGGTCAGCCCCAGCATTTT | CASSRGQGSGQPQHF
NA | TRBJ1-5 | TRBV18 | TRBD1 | TGTGCCAGCTCACCAGGGGACAGACAGCCCCAGCATTTT | CASSPGDRQPQHF
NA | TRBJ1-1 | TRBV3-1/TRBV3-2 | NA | TGTGCCAGCAGCCAAGGTCCGGACAGAGCCACTGAAGCTTTCTTT | CASSQGPDRATEAFF
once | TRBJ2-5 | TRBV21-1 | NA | TGTGCCAGCAGCAAAAGGGTTCCGGGACAGGGGGCCGGCCAGGAGACCCAGTACTTC | CASSKRVPGQGAGQETQYF
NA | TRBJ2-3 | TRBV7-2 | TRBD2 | TGTGCCAGCAGCTTAGTTAGACTAGCGGGGGGGCTAGGAGATACGCAGTATTTT | CASSLVRLAGGLGDTQYF
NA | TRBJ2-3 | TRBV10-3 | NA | TGTGCCACACAGGACCGCACAGATACGCAGTATTTT | CATQDRTDTQYF
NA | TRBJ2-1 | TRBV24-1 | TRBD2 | TGTGCCACCAGTGCGGTGGCAGCGGGAGGACCTACAAATGAGCAGTTCTTC | CATSAVAAGGPTNEQFF
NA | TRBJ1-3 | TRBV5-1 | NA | TGCGCCAGCAGCTTCACGAACCAAGACAGAGAAAACACCATATATTTT | CASSFTNQDRENTIYF
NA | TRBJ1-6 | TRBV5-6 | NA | TGTGCCAGCAGCGCCCCTGGGGGGGATTCACCCCTCCACTTT | CASSAPGGDSPLHF
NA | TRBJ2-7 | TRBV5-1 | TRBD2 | TGCGCCAGCAGCTTGGCCGGGACTAGCGGGGGGTCCGGGGAGCAGTACTTC | CASSLAGTSGGSGEQYF
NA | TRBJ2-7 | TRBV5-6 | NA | TGTGCCAGCAGCTCCCCCTGGACATCATCCGACGAGCAGTACTTC | CASSSPWTSSDEQYF
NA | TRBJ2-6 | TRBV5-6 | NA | TGTGCCAGCAGCCGGGGAGTCTCTGGGGCCAACGTCCTGACTTTC | CASSRGVSGANVLTF
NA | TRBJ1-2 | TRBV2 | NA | TGTGCCAGCAGTGACAGGGGAGATGAGTTTTTCGCTGATGGCTACACCTTC | CASSDRGDEFFADGYTF
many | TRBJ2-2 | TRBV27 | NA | TGTGCCAGCAGCTACTCACAGGGAGGGGCCGGGGAGCTGTTTTTT | CASSYSQGGAGELFF
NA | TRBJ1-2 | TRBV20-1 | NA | TGCAGTGCTAGTTCAGGAGGCCGGTATGGCTACACCTTC | CSASSGGRYGYTF
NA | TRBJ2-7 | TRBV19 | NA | TGTGCCAGTAGTAATGGACAGCTATCCTACGAGCAGTACTTC | CASSNGQLSYEQYF
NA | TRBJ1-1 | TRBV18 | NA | TGTGCCAGCTCACCAGGTACGGGGAACACTGAAGCTTTCTTT | CASSPGTGNTEAFF
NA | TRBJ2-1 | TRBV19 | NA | TGTGCCAGTAGGGCCGGATCGGGACAAGTGGACCGGCAGTTCTTC | CASRAGSGQVDRQFF
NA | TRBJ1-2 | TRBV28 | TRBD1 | TGTGCCAGCAGTTCCCCTACCTCGGGACAGGGATTCTATGGCTACACCTTC | CASSSPTSGQGFYGYTF
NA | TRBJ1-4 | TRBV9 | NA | TGTGCCAGCAGCGCTCAATCAGGGGAAACTAATGAAAAACTGTTTTTT | CASSAQSGETNEKLFF
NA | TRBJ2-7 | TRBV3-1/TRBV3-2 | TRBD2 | TGTGCCAGCAGCCAACCTGGCGGGAGGGCGTACGAGCAGTACTTC | CASSQPGGRAYEQYF
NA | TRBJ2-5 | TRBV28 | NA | TGTGCCAGCAGTTTACGGGAGATGGTTGAGACCCAGTACTTC | CASSLREMVETQYF
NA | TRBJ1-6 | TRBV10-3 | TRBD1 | TGTGCCATCAGTGAGTCCGGGACAGGGGGCTGGAGACCCCTCCACTTT | CAISESGTGGWRPLHF
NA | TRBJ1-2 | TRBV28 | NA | TGTGCCAGCAGTATACAGGTATCTACTAACTATGGCTACACCTTC | CASSIQVSTNYGYTF
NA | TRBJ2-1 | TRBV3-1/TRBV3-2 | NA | TGTGCCAGCAGCCTTGGACGGCCGGGGGCCTACAATGAGCAGTTCTTC | CASSLGRPGAYNEQFF
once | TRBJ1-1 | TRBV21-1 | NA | TGTGCCAGCAGCAAAGCCTTGACGGGTAGGGGCCTGAACACTGAAGCTTTCTTT | CASSKALTGRGLNTEAFF
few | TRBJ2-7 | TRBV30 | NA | TGTGCCTGGACCATTGGGGGGACCCCTTGGGAGCAGTACTTC | CAWTIGGTPWEQYF
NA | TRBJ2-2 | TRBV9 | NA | TGTGCCAGCAGCGTGGAGGACGGGACACACACCGGGGAGCTGTTTTTT | CASSVEDGTHTGELFF
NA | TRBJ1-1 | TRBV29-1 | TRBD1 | TGCAGCGTGGTGACAGGGGGCTTGAACACTGAAGCTTTCTTT | CSVVTGGLNTEAFF
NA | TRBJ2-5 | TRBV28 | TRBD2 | TGTGCCAGCAGTACCCAATGGACTAGCGGGACGTGGGAGACCCAGTACTTC | CASSTQWTSGTWETQYF